The rows below give T cell receptor beta chains drawn from one sample of a study of T cells in Graves' hyperthyroidism and ophthalmopathy. TCRdb called the multiplex PCR reads again in MiXCR, with one record for every CDR3 protein. The table lists about 250,000 distinct CDR3 sequences, about 15% of them singletons. Sequencing used blood. The receptors stem from a woman aged 45-59 years with Graves' hyperthyroidism that later progressed to Graves' ophthalmopathy. Each CDR3 is given with its conserved first and last residue. D genes are given only for firm matches. Clone size is given for some rows only: seen once, a few or many times, or a class if the clone is expanded.

TRBV20-1	TRBJ1-1	many	.	CSATPDSHTEAFF	TGCAGTGCTACCCCGGACAGTCACACTGAAGCTTTCTTT
TRBV4-2	TRBJ2-2	.	TRBD1	CASSQGDRITGELFF	TGTGCCAGCAGCCAAGGGGACAGGATCACCGGGGAGCTGTTTTTT
TRBV10-3	TRBJ2-1	many	.	CAISEKTQGADREQFF	TGTGCCATCAGTGAGAAAACCCAGGGAGCTGACAGGGAGCAGTTCTTC
TRBV4-1	TRBJ2-7	many	.	CASSQLRPGSEQYF	TGCGCCAGCAGCCAACTCCGCCCTGGTAGCGAGCAGTACTTC
TRBV4-1	TRBJ2-7	once	.	CASSQEGLAGESVGYEQYF	TGCGCCAGCAGCCAAGAAGGTTTGGCAGGGGAAAGTGTGGGTTACGAGCAGTACTTC
TRBV2	TRBJ1-6	many	.	CASSPGRNSPLHF	TGTGCCAGCAGCCCCGGCCGGAATTCACCCCTCCACTTT
TRBV3-1	TRBJ2-1	few	TRBD2	CASSQAGTSGIDEQFF	TGTGCCAGCAGCCAGGCCGGGACTAGCGGGATAGATGAGCAGTTCTTC
TRBV9	TRBJ2-1	.	.	CASSGGALLGGNEQFF	TGTGCCAGCAGCGGGGGGGCTTTGTTGGGAGGGAATGAGCAGTTCTTC
TRBV4-1	TRBJ2-7	once	TRBD1	CASSRGTGGGEQYF	TGCGCCAGCAGCCGCGGGACAGGTGGGGGTGAGCAGTACTTC
TRBV27	TRBJ2-7	many	.	CASSLLRGYEQYF	TGTGCCAGCAGTTTATTGAGGGGCTACGAGCAGTACTTC
TRBV5-1	TRBJ2-3	many	TRBD2	CASSLATSGSGGITDTQYF	TGCGCCAGCAGCTTGGCGACTAGCGGGTCCGGCGGGATCACAGATACGCAGTATTTT
TRBV2	TRBJ2-3	many	.	CASRGGVTDTQYF	TGTGCCAGCAGGGGCGGGGTCACAGATACGCAGTATTTT
TRBV7-7	TRBJ2-2	few	TRBD2	CASSGLAGDRTGELFF	TGTGCTAGCAGCGGACTAGCGGGAGATCGCACCGGGGAGCTGTTTTTT
TRBV7-3	TRBJ2-1	many	TRBD2	CASSLNSGSPNEQFF	TGTGCCAGCAGCTTAAATAGCGGGAGCCCGAATGAGCAGTTCTTC
TRBV4-1	TRBJ2-3	few	TRBD1	CASSQTGGGADTQYF	TGCGCCAGCAGCCAGACAGGGGGGGGAGCAGATACGCAGTATTTT
TRBV6-1	TRBJ2-1	few	TRBD2	CASRPLAGAYNEQFF	TGTGCCAGCAGACCCCTAGCGGGAGCCTACAATGAGCAGTTCTTC
TRBV28	TRBJ1-1	many	.	CASSLSGVNTEAFF	TGTGCCAGCAGTTTATCGGGGGTGAACACTGAAGCTTTCTTT
TRBV7-9	TRBJ2-2	few	TRBD1	CASSSGTGSTTGELFF	TGTGCCAGCAGCTCGGGGACAGGGTCTACCACCGGGGAGCTGTTTTTT
TRBV20-1	TRBJ2-3	.	.	CSAYTDTQYF	TGCAGTGCTTACACAGATACGCAGTATTTT
TRBV14	TRBJ2-7	few	TRBD2	CASSHTSGFTYEQYF	TGTGCCAGCAGCCATACTAGCGGGTTCACCTACGAGCAGTACTTC
TRBV10-2	TRBJ2-3	.	TRBD2	CASSLSGRTADTQYF	TGCGCCAGCAGTCTTAGCGGGAGGACCGCGGATACGCAGTATTTT
TRBV7-3	TRBJ1-1	many	.	CASSSQQGLNTEAFF	TGTGCCAGCAGCTCCCAACAGGGACTGAACACTGAAGCTTTCTTT